The 28 T cell receptor beta chains below were found in one sample sequenced in a study of blood T cell repertoires in COVID-19. Repertoires were generated with immunoSEQ multiplex PCR, while TCRdb's copy carries only in-frame clones and drops some. The data hold about 440,000 clones, with approximately 90% observed a single time. The material sequenced was peripheral blood. These receptors came from a woman aged 25-40 years with acute or convalescent COVID-19.

V gene TRBV27 combines with J gene TRBJ1-5; possible D gene TRBD1, 5 bases. V was cut by 3 bases and J by 2 bases, with 14 bases left in between. The CDR3 length is 16 residues. In germline, CDR1 is MNHEY, CDR2 SMNVEV (reference sequence). The CDR3 sequence: CASSFSGVAGNQPQHF. CDR3 in DNA: TGTGCCAGCAGTTTTTCGGGGGTTGCTGGCAATCAGCCCCAGCATTTT.

This rearrangement joins TRBV6-5 to TRBJ1-5; TRBD1 matches at 7 bases. Trimming at V came to 4 bases and at J to 3 bases, leaving 9 bases not matched to a gene. This CDR3 comprises 16 residues. In germline, CDR1 is MNHEY, CDR2 SVGAGI. The DNA of the CDR3 is TGTGCCAGCAGTTTCCGGGACAGAGCGTTCAATCAGCCCCAGCATTTT. This translates into CASSFRDRAFNQPQHF.

The chain joins TRBV5-1 to TRBJ1-4; D gene uncertain. Germline V lookup: CDR1 SGHRS, CDR2 YFSETQ. V was cut by 5 bases and J by 4 bases, with 12 bases left in between. CDR3 length: 14 amino acids. The CDR3 loop is CASRSGHGNEKLFF. The CDR3, as DNA: TGCGCCAGCAGAAGTGGGCACGGTAATGAAAAACTGTTTTTT. Full variable domain (rest looked up from reference TRBV5-1 and TRBJ1-4): KAGVTQTPRYLIKTRGQQVTLSCSPISGHRSVSWYQQTPGQGLQFLFEYFSETQRNKGNFPGRFSGRQFSNSRSEMNVSTLELGDSALYLCASRSGHGNEKLFFGSGTQLSVL.

The CDR3 sequence is CASSSGQGLGSSYNSPLHF. Written as DNA, the CDR3 is TGTGCCAGCAGCTCGGGACAGGGCTTAGGAAGCTCCTATAATTCACCCCTCCACTTT. The chain combines TRBV5-5 with TRBJ1-6; TRBD1 matches at 9 bases. V lost 3 bases, J lost 0 bases, and 10 bases stayed unmatched. The length of the CDR3 is 19 residues. Germline CDR1 and CDR2: SGHKS and YYEKEE (reference sequence).

The rearrangement links TRBV6-5 to TRBJ2-3, with D unresolved. The CDR3 has 14 residues. Trimming took off 6 bases at V and 0 bases at J, with 10 bases between the two ends. Germline-derived CDR1 and CDR2 are MNHEY and SVGAGI. The CDR3 sequence: CASSWHSSTDTQYF. CDR3 DNA sequence: TGTGCCAGCAGCTGGCATTCTAGCACAGATACGCAGTATTTT.

There are a few counts of this clone. This chain joins TRBV6-1 and TRBJ1-5, with 10 bases fitting TRBD1. The CDR3 sequence is 16 residues long. CDR1 MNHNS and CDR2 SASEGT come from the germline V gene. V gave up 3 bases and J gave up 1 base; unmatched junction bases: 3. The CDR3 protein is CASSDRTGGSNQPQHF. The CDR3 DNA reads TGTGCCAGCAGTGATCGGACAGGGGGGAGCAATCAGCCCCAGCATTTT.

The J gene is TRBJ1-2, the V gene TRBV6-5, with TRBD1 matching over 10 bases. This CDR3 comprises 13 residues. V gave up 7 bases and J gave up 6 bases; unmatched junction bases: 5. The germline gives CDR1 MNHEY, CDR2 SVGAGI. The CDR3 protein is CASTRQGADGYTF. CDR3 DNA sequence: TGTGCCAGCACAAGACAGGGGGCGGATGGCTACACCTTC.

This clone was observed a few times. The rearrangement joins TRBV7-9 to TRBJ1-2; TRBD1 is a possible D gene (5 bases). CDR1 and CDR2 (germline): SEHNR, FQNEAQ (reference sequence). V lost 2 bases and J lost 2, with 9 bases in between. CDR3 length equals 14 residues. The CDR3 sequence is CASSLKGNNYGYTF. The CDR3 DNA reads as TGTGCCAGCAGCTTAAAGGGGAACAACTATGGCTACACCTTC.

This chain connects TRBV7-2 to TRBJ1-1, with a tentative D call TRBD1 (5 bases). CDR1 is SGHTA and CDR2 is FQGNSA in the germline V gene. V was trimmed by 5 bases and J by 4 bases, leaving 11 bases between them. The CDR3 has 13 residues. CDR3 protein: CASSTRVGTEAFF. The CDR3 DNA is TGTGCCAGCAGCACCAGGGTGGGCACTGAAGCTTTCTTT.

V gene TRBV7-9 combines with J gene TRBJ1-5, with 10 bases that match TRBD1. The CDR3 totals 19 residues. Per the germline V gene, CDR1 is SEHNR and CDR2 is FQNEAQ (reference sequence). V shed 1 base, J shed 6 bases, and the junction held 15 bases outside the gene matches. CDR3 DNA sequence: TGTGCCAGCAGCTTAGTGAAAGGGACAGGGGTTGCGGCGTTTCAGCCCCAGCATTTT. This codes for CASSLVKGTGVAAFQPQHF. The full variable domain, rest sourced from reference TRBV7-9 and TRBJ1-5, is DTGVSQNPRHKITKRGQNVTFRCDPISEHNRLYWYRQTLGQGPEFLTYFQNEAQLEKSRLLSDRFSAERPKGSFSTLEIQRTEQGDSAMYLCASSLVKGTGVAAFQPQHFGDGTRLSIL.

This sequence joins TRBV28 and TRBJ2-3; 10 bases match TRBD2. From germline, CDR1 is MDHEN and CDR2 SYDVKM. V lost 6 bases and J lost 5; bases outside the gene matches: 5. The CDR3 runs to 14 residues. CDR3 residues: CASRQRGGLDTQYF. The CDR3 bases are TGTGCCAGCAGGCAGCGGGGGGGCCTAGATACGCAGTATTTT.

The V gene is TRBV27, the J gene TRBJ1-1; D perhaps matches TRBD1 (6 bases). The CDR3 contains 13 residues. V was pared by 4 bases and J by 1 base, with 7 bases between. CDR1 is MNHEY, CDR2 SMNVEV, per germline (reference sequence). CDR3 region: CASSWTENTEAFF. DNA of the CDR3: TGTGCCAGCAGTTGGACAGAGAACACTGAAGCTTTCTTT.

The genes are TRBV7-6 and TRBJ1-1; possibly TRBD1 for D (5 bases). CDR1 and CDR2 (germline): SGHVS, FNYEAQ. Trimming removed 5 bases from V and 3 bases from J, with 10 bases in between. The CDR3 length is 13 residues. CDR3 bases: TGTGCCAGCAGCCCAGGGTCTGACACTGAAGCTTTCTTT. Its translation is CASSPGSDTEAFF. Combining the CDR3 with reference TRBV7-6 and TRBJ1-1 gives the whole variable domain GAGVSQSPRYKVTKRGQDVALRCDPISGHVSLYWYRQALGQGPEFLTYFNYEAQQDKSGLPNDRFSAERPEGSISTLTIQRTEQRDSAMYRCASSPGSDTEAFFGQGTRLTVV.

The rearrangement joins TRBV7-2 to TRBJ2-2; D is possibly TRBD2 (6 bases). CDR3 size: 14 residues. The germline CDR1 and CDR2 sequences are SGHTA and FQGNSA. The germline V and J ends were trimmed by 5 bases and 7 bases, with 14 bases remaining between them. For the CDR3, the DNA is TGTGCCAGCAGCCCGGGACTCCGTCACGGGGAGCTGTTTTTT. Its translation is CASSPGLRHGELFF.

This clone was seen only once. The chain joins TRBV2 to TRBJ1-5, with D maybe TRBD1 (6 bases). The CDR3 length is 14 residues. Between the trimmed V and J ends, which lost 6 bases and 4 bases, there was a span of 13 bases. Germline V CDR1 and CDR2: SNHLY, FYNNEI. CDR3 sequence: CASRQGEGNQPQHF. The CDR3 DNA sequence: TGTGCCAGCAGACAGGGAGAGGGGAATCAGCCCCAGCATTTT. The complete variable domain, with remaining parts taken from reference TRBV2 and TRBJ1-5, reads EPEVTQTPSHQVTQMGQEVILRCVPISNHLYFYWYRQILGQKVEFLVSFYNNEISEKSEIFDDQFSVERPDGSNFTLKIRSTKLEDSAMYFCASRQGEGNQPQHFGDGTRLSIL.

This chain uses TRBV11-2 with TRBJ1-2, with D unclear. Looked up from germline, CDR1 is SGHAT and CDR2 is FQNNGV. The CDR3 length is 14 residues. V was clipped by 1 base and J by 4 bases, with 10 bases between them. The CDR3 DNA reads as TGTGCCAGCAGCTTAGTCCGGGAGACCTATGGCTACACCTTC. Translated: CASSLVRETYGYTF.

J is TRBJ2-3 and V is TRBV6-6; 11 nucleotides align to TRBD2. CDR1 and CDR2 from the germline V gene are MNHNY and SVGAGI (reference sequence). The CDR3 runs to 14 residues. V dropped 10 bases and J dropped 2; count of bases not matched to a gene: 5. The CDR3 DNA is TGTGCCAATTCACTAGCGGGGGTCACAGATACGCAGTATTTT. Protein: CANSLAGVTDTQYF.

This chain uses TRBV9 with TRBJ2-7; the D gene is possibly TRBD1 (7 bases). This CDR3 has 13 amino acids. Germline V CDR1 and CDR2: SGDLS, YYNGEE. V dropped 3 bases and J dropped 8 bases, with 15 bases sitting between them. CDR3 in DNA: TGTGCCAGCAGCGAAGCAGGGGGGCCTCAGCAGTACTTC. Translation: CASSEAGGPQQYF.

The genes are TRBV2 and TRBJ1-4; no clear D. V was cut by 6 bases and J by 7 bases, with 12 bases left in between. The CDR3 extends over 13 amino acids. Germline CDR1 SNHLY, CDR2 FYNNEI. The CDR3 spells CASSPPSGEKLFF. CDR3 bases: TGTGCCAGCAGCCCTCCGTCCGGTGAAAAACTGTTTTTT.

This clone was counted a single time. The chain employs TRBV7-8 and TRBJ2-2; D is ambiguous. This CDR3 spans 12 amino acids. The germline V and J ends were trimmed by 2 bases and 5 bases, with 3 bases remaining between them. Germline V gene sequence: CDR1 SGHVS, CDR2 FQNEAQ. The CDR3 DNA reads as TGTGCCAGCAGCTTACCTACCGGGGAGCTGTTTTTT. This codes for CASSLPTGELFF.

V gene TRBV7-3 combines with J gene TRBJ1-1; TRBD1 matches at 7 bases. This CDR3 is built from 14 residues. Trimming cost V 5 bases and J 0 bases; bases outside gene matches: 3. CDR1 and CDR2 (germline): SGHTA, FQGTGA. CDR3 DNA sequence: TGTGCCAGCAGCCGGGACAGCATGAACACTGAAGCTTTCTTT. Amino acid sequence: CASSRDSMNTEAFF.

This clone came up a few times. This chain uses TRBV19 with TRBJ2-7; 7 bases are a match to TRBD2. V gave up 6 bases and J gave up 3 bases; unmatched junction bases: 11. CDR1 is LNHDA and CDR2 is SQIVND in the germline V gene (reference sequence). There are 15 residues in the CDR3. The CDR3 loop reads CASRPRAGTHYEQYF. CDR3 in DNA: TGTGCCAGTAGACCTAGAGCGGGGACCCACTACGAGCAGTACTTC.

The CDR3 bases are TGTGCCAGCAGCTCCGACCGGGACAGCAAGTCTGGGGCCAACGTCCTGACTTTC. This encodes CASSSDRDSKSGANVLTF. This sequence joins TRBV5-4 and TRBJ2-6; TRBD1 agrees at 7 bases. Germline CDR1 is SGHNT and CDR2 is YYREEE (reference sequence). J was trimmed by 1 base and V by 3 bases; bases with no gene match: 10. CDR3 length: 18 amino acids.

The rearrangement joins TRBV4-1 to TRBJ1-4, with 8 bases matching TRBD1. The CDR3 has 13 amino acids. V trimming: 2 bases; J trimming: 7 bases; junction bases outside the gene matches: 0. The germline gives CDR1 MGHRA, CDR2 YSYEKL. The CDR3 protein is CASSQQGAEKLFF. The CDR3 DNA sequence: TGCGCCAGCAGCCAACAGGGGGCTGAAAAACTGTTTTTT.

J is TRBJ2-7 and V is TRBV7-8, with 7 positions matching TRBD1. The V gene end was trimmed by 1 base and the J gene end by 2 bases; junction bases not matched to a gene: 5. The CDR3 is 15 amino acids. CDR1 and CDR2 from the germline V gene are SGHVS and FQNEAQ. The CDR3 DNA reads TGTGCCAGCAGCTTAGGACAGGGTAAAGCCTACGAGCAGTACTTC. It yields the protein CASSLGQGKAYEQYF.

CDR3 coding DNA: TGTGCCAGCAGCTTGTCGAGCTTGGGGGGAAAACTGTTTTTT. Its protein is CASSLSSLGGKLFF. The chain carries TRBV5-6 and TRBJ1-4; TRBD1 might be the D (5 bases). Germline values: CDR1 SGHDT, CDR2 YYEEEE. The CDR3 consists of 14 residues. V lost 1 base, J lost 10 bases, and 14 bases lay in between.

The chain has TRBV10-3 and TRBJ1-1; the D gene is possibly TRBD1 (6 bases). Germline CDR1 is ENHRY and CDR2 is SYGVKD. CDR3 length: 13 amino acids. Trimming cost V 5 bases and J 7 bases, with 14 bases left between them. CDR3 loop: CAISSTDSLEAFF. The CDR3 DNA is TGTGCCATCAGTTCTACGGACAGCCTTGAAGCTTTCTTT.

This clone appeared once. Since a much larger clone is just one base distant, this may be a read error. The rearrangement joins TRBV4-1 to TRBJ1-2; 7 bases fit TRBD1. V dropped 0 bases and J dropped 3; count of bases not matched to a gene: 1. In germline, CDR1 is MGHRA, CDR2 YSYEKL. CDR3 length: 14 residues. The CDR3 DNA sequence: TGCGCCAGCAGCCAAGAACAGGGGTACTATGGCTACACCTTC. Protein: CASSQEQGYYGYTF.